This T cell receptor beta chain was recovered during a study of T cells in Graves' hyperthyroidism and ophthalmopathy. This clonotype was seen many times. Authors of the study amplified TCR beta CDR3 regions from RNA transcripts. First-round RT-PCR targeting the TCR CDR3 was performed with the HTBI primer set. TCRdb reanalysed the multiplex PCR reads using MiXCR and keeps one entry per CDR3 protein. Of fewer than 650,000 distinct CDR3 sequences listed, about 15% are singletons. The CDR3 runs 13 residues. Trimming removed 4 bases from V and 1 base from J, with 7 bases in between. Hyperthyroidism, newly diagnosed and lasting under 2 months, affected patients aged 18 to 65.

The clonotype was recovered from a woman under 40 with Graves' hyperthyroidism that later progressed to Graves' ophthalmopathy. The sequenced material came from blood. This sequence joins TRBV12-3 or TRBV12-4 and TRBJ2-5; D possibly corresponds to TRBD1 (6 bases). The chain's CDR3 is CASSWTVQETQYF. CDR3 sequence (DNA): TGTGCCAGCAGTTGGACAGTCCAAGAGACCCAGTACTTC.